These 2 T cell receptor beta chains share one sample of origin, sequenced in a study of blood T cell repertoires in COVID-19. TCRdb's copy holds only in-frame clones and misses some; the assay was immunoSEQ multiplex PCR. There are 60,000 to 85,000 clones in the sample; over 75% occur only once, and roughly 28% lies in the top ten. The specimen was peripheral blood. Receptors originate from an elderly woman with active or convalescent COVID-19.

This clone was counted a few times. The chain couples TRBV7-2 to TRBJ2-7, with a possible D match to TRBD2 (5 bases). Per the germline V gene, CDR1 is SGHTA and CDR2 is FQGNSA. The CDR3 loop spans 16 amino acids. Between the trimmed V and J ends, which lost 6 bases and 0 bases, there was a span of 18 bases. The CDR3 loop is CASRAPGAASSYEQYF. CDR3 coding DNA: TGTGCCAGCAGGGCCCCCGGAGCGGCCAGCTCCTACGAGCAGTACTTC.

V gene TRBV5-1 combines with J gene TRBJ2-7, with 11 nucleotides matching TRBD1. J gave up 5 bases and V 5 bases, and 12 bases lay outside the gene matches. This CDR3 is 16 amino acids long. The germline V gene encodes CDR1 SGHRS and CDR2 YFSETQ. The CDR3 spells CASSVEPGQGGNEQYF. For the CDR3, the DNA is TGCGCCAGCAGTGTAGAACCGGGACAGGGGGGAAACGAGCAGTACTTC. Based on the CDR3 plus reference TRBV5-1 and TRBJ2-7, the full variable domain is KAGVTQTPRYLIKTRGQQVTLSCSPISGHRSVSWYQQTPGQGLQFLFEYFSETQRNKGNFPGRFSGRQFSNSRSEMNVSTLELGDSALYLCASSVEPGQGGNEQYFGPGTRLTVT.